This T cell receptor beta chain was sequenced during a study of blood T cell repertoires in COVID-19. Background on the study: From the United States, Italy and Spain came samples of acute and convalescent COVID-19.

Original methodology: Scientists estimated how many nucleated cells there were by amplifying reference gene primers. TCRdb's table, derived via immunoSEQ multiplex PCR, lists solely in-frame clones and lacks some. V and J calls and clone size are those listed in that table; D and trimming were worked out from the DNA. The sample has about 180,000 clones, approximately 83% seen once. The specimen sequenced was peripheral blood. The receptor was derived from a man aged 50-59 years with active or convalescent COVID-19.

In nucleotides, the CDR3 is TGCGCCAGCAGCTTGGCTGTATCGGACAGGGGTAAGGGGACAGATACGCAGTATTTT. This codes for CASSLAVSDRGKGTDTQYF. The V and J genes are TRBV5-1 and TRBJ2-3, with TRBD1 matching over 9 bases. V gave up 0 bases and J gave up 3 bases; unmatched junction bases: 14. The germline gives CDR1 SGHRS, CDR2 YFSETQ. The CDR3 has 19 amino acids.